This is a list of T cell receptor beta chains from one sample in a study of T-cell memory formation after mild COVID-19. A single record per CDR3 protein comes from TCRdb applying MiXCR to the 5' RACE reads. The table lists 150,000 to 200,000 distinct CDR3 sequences, approximately 10% of them singletons. The sequencing sample was made of PBMCs or a T cell subset sorted from them (not recorded which). Every receptor here comes from a man in his late teens or twenties who had mild COVID-19 (a few samples of this study predate the infection). Cell type and time point are not known. Each CDR3 is given with its conserved first and last residue. D genes are given only for firm matches. Only some rows state a clone size, as once, few, many or a class for expanded clones.

>.|few|TRBJ2-3|TRBV6-5
TGTGCCAGCAGTTACTCAGATACGCAGTATTTT
CASSYSDTQYF
>TRBD1|once|TRBJ2-3|TRBV12-5
TGTGCTAGCTCGGACAGGAATGAAGATACGCAGTATTTT
CASSDRNEDTQYF
>.|many|TRBJ1-3|TRBV7-6
TGTGCCAGCAGCGAAAGACCCTCTGGAAACACCATATATTTT
CASSERPSGNTIYF
>.|.|TRBJ2-7|TRBV18
TGTGCCAGCTCACCGAGCGGGACACAATACTACGAGCAGTACTTC
CASSPSGTQYYEQYF
>.|.|TRBJ1-1|TRBV6-2/TRBV6-3
TGTGCCAGCAGAAAACAGGTTAGAGCTGAAGCTTTCTTT
CASRKQVRAEAFF
>.|few|TRBJ2-1|TRBV29-1
TGCAGCGTTGGCGGGGAGGTTGAGCAGTTCTTC
CSVGGEVEQFF
>.|few|TRBJ1-2|TRBV20-1
TGCAGTGCTGCCTCCCGAAGCGGCTATGGCTACACCTTC
CSAASRSGYGYTF
>TRBD1|few|TRBJ1-6|TRBV10-3
TGTGCCTCCCGACAGGGGTTAGGGAATTCACCCCTCCACTTT
CASRQGLGNSPLHF
>.|many|TRBJ1-2|TRBV5-5
TGTGCCAGCAGCTTGACCTACAGGGCTTCGGCCTATGGCTACACCTTC
CASSLTYRASAYGYTF
>.|.|TRBJ2-3|TRBV27
TGTGCCAGCAGGCTAAGCGTAAGCACAGATACGCAGTATTTT
CASRLSVSTDTQYF
>TRBD2|.|TRBJ2-1|TRBV5-1
TGCGCCAGGAGCGCGGGGGGGGAGCAGTTCTTC
CARSAGGEQFF
>.|.|TRBJ2-3|TRBV28
TGTGCCAGCACGGGCGGCACAGATACGCAGTATTTT
CASTGGTDTQYF
>.|many|TRBJ2-2|TRBV7-2
TGTGCCAGCAGCTTCCTCTCTACCGGGGAGCTGTTTTTT
CASSFLSTGELFF
>.|.|TRBJ1-4|TRBV20-1
TGCAGTGCTTGCAAATTGGGCAGGGCTAATGAAAAACTGTTTTTT
CSACKLGRANEKLFF
>.|.|TRBJ2-2|TRBV6-5
TGTGCCAGCAGTTACGAACAGCTTAACACCGGGGAGCTGTTTTTT
CASSYEQLNTGELFF
>.|few|TRBJ2-5|TRBV4-3
TGCGCCAGCAGCCGGCATTATGGAGTAGCGGCACAAGAGACCCAGTACTTC
CASSRHYGVAAQETQYF
>TRBD1|.|TRBJ1-6|TRBV7-2
TGTGCCAGCAGCCCGTGGCGGGACAGCTCCAGGTCACCCCTCCACTTT
CASSPWRDSSRSPLHF
>TRBD2|.|TRBJ2-3|TRBV5-4
TGTGCCAGCAGCTTGGATAGCGGGGGGGCATATACGCAGTATTTT
CASSLDSGGAYTQYF
>TRBD1|.|TRBJ2-1|TRBV24-1
TGTGCCACCACCCCGGGACAGGGCTACAATGAGCAGTTCTTC
CATTPGQGYNEQFF
>.|few|TRBJ2-1|TRBV29-1
TGCAGCGCGATCCGACTCGCCAATGAGCAGTTCTTC
CSAIRLANEQFF
>.|few|TRBJ1-2|TRBV12-3/TRBV12-4
TGTGCCAGCAGTTCTGAGGCCTTGGGCTATGGCTACACCTTC
CASSSEALGYGYTF
>TRBD2|few|TRBJ2-1|TRBV4-1
TGCGCCAGCAGCCAAGCCCCGGGACTAGTCTACAATGAGCAGTTCTTC
CASSQAPGLVYNEQFF